The 3 T cell receptor beta chains below all came from one sample that was sequenced in a study of T cells in Graves' hyperthyroidism and ophthalmopathy. It was RNA transcripts that yielded the amplified TCR beta CDR3 regions. The primer set for the first-round RT-PCR of the TCR CDR3 was HTBI. MiXCR, run by TCRdb on the multiplex PCR reads, gives a single entry per CDR3 protein. The table has hundreds of thousands of distinct CDR3 sequences, approximately 18% seen once. The sequenced sample consisted of blood. These receptor sequences come from a woman aged 45-65 years with Graves' hyperthyroidism that later progressed to Graves' ophthalmopathy.

This clonotype was found a few times. The chain employs TRBV6-1 and TRBJ2-3; D not resolved. The V end lost 5 bases, the J end lost 5 bases, and 17 bases lay between the germline ends. In germline, CDR1 is MNHNS, CDR2 SASEGT. This CDR3 comprises 15 residues. The CDR3 DNA sequence: TGTGCCAGCAGTTACGAGAATGGGGTGATAGATACGCAGTATTTT. This gives the protein CASSYENGVIDTQYF.

This clonotype was seen only a few times. The V and J genes are TRBV18 and TRBJ1-6; no reliable D call. V was pared by 3 bases and J by 7 bases, with 13 bases between. The CDR3 spans 15 residues. Germline CDR1 is KGHSH and CDR2 is LQKENI. The CDR3 bases are TGTGCCAGCTCACCGTCCGGGCTTCGCAATTCACCCCTCCACTTT. Amino acids: CASSPSGLRNSPLHF.

This clonotype showed up many times. The gene calls are TRBV5-1 and TRBJ2-3, with D possibly matching TRBD1 (7 bases). The V gene's germline CDR1 is SGHRS and CDR2 YFSETQ. V dropped 2 bases and J dropped 1 base, with 11 bases sitting between them. CDR3 size: 15 residues. The CDR3 region has the DNA TGCGCCAGCAGCTTCAGGGGGGATGGCACAGATACGCAGTATTTT. Amino acids: CASSFRGDGTDTQYF.